Listed below are T cell receptor beta chains from one sample, sequenced in a study of cytomegalovirus exposure and HLA in healthy donors. Here immunoSEQ multiplex PCR was the method, and the copy in TCRdb shows in-frame clones only, minus some. The table lists about 150,000 clones, approximately 86% of them singletons. The sequenced material came from PBMCs. Every receptor here comes from a human donor in good health. CDR3s include the opening cysteine and the closing phenylalanine or tryptophan. Fields, in order: CDR3 protein, CDR3 DNA, D gene, V gene, J gene, clone size. D genes are given only for firm matches. Not all rows give a size; the values are once, few, many and, for expanded clones, a class.

CDR3 protein: CASSSAYRAGYTF
CDR3 DNA: TGTGCCAGCAGTTCCGCCTACAGGGCTGGCTACACCTTC
D gene: .
V gene: TRBV28
J gene: TRBJ1-2
clone size: .

CDR3 protein: CASSYEPSRLREQFF
CDR3 DNA: TGTGCCAGCAGTTACGAACCCTCGCGACTTAGGGAGCAGTTCTTC
D gene: .
V gene: TRBV6-5
J gene: TRBJ2-1
clone size: .

CDR3 protein: CASRRQGSSYEQYF
CDR3 DNA: TGTGCCAGCAGACGACAGGGGAGCTCCTACGAGCAGTACTTC
D gene: TRBD1
V gene: TRBV28
J gene: TRBJ2-7
clone size: .

CDR3 protein: CASSSRTGGNEQYF
CDR3 DNA: TGTGCCAGCAGCTCGCGGACAGGGGGTAACGAGCAGTACTTC
D gene: TRBD1
V gene: TRBV9
J gene: TRBJ2-7
clone size: few

CDR3 protein: CASSLRPGKLTEAFF
CDR3 DNA: TGCGCCAGCAGCTTGAGGCCAGGGAAATTAACTGAAGCTTTCTTT
D gene: .
V gene: TRBV5-1
J gene: TRBJ1-1
clone size: few

CDR3 protein: CASSFGVYTEAFF
CDR3 DNA: TGTGCCAGCAGTTTCGGGGTCTACACTGAAGCTTTCTTT
D gene: .
V gene: TRBV28
J gene: TRBJ1-1
clone size: .

CDR3 protein: CASSQVQGNNQPQHF
CDR3 DNA: TGCGCCAGCAGCCAAGTACAGGGGAACAATCAGCCCCAGCATTTT
D gene: TRBD1
V gene: TRBV4-1
J gene: TRBJ1-5
clone size: .

CDR3 protein: CASSLLALHEQYF
CDR3 DNA: TGTGCCAGCAGCCTACTAGCGCTCCACGAGCAGTACTTC
D gene: TRBD2
V gene: TRBV7-8
J gene: TRBJ2-7
clone size: .

CDR3 protein: CASSSADYNEQFF
CDR3 DNA: TGTGCCAGCAGCTCTGCGGACTACAATGAGCAGTTCTTC
D gene: .
V gene: TRBV7-2
J gene: TRBJ2-1
clone size: .

CDR3 protein: CASRKVDRGDEQYF
CDR3 DNA: TGCGCCAGCAGGAAAGTCGACAGGGGCGACGAGCAGTACTTC
D gene: TRBD1
V gene: TRBV5-1
J gene: TRBJ2-7
clone size: .

CDR3 protein: CASAHAGGTEAFF
CDR3 DNA: TGTGCCAGCGCCCATGCGGGAGGCACTGAAGCTTTCTTT
D gene: .
V gene: TRBV27
J gene: TRBJ1-1
clone size: .

CDR3 protein: CASSPWTALNEKLFF
CDR3 DNA: TGTGCCAGCAGCCCATGGACAGCTCTTAATGAAAAACTGTTTTTT
D gene: .
V gene: TRBV5-5
J gene: TRBJ1-4
clone size: .

CDR3 protein: CATSRKRGLGISYNEQFF
CDR3 DNA: TGTGCCACCAGCAGAAAGAGGGGGCTAGGAATATCCTACAATGAGCAGTTCTTC
D gene: TRBD1
V gene: TRBV15
J gene: TRBJ2-1
clone size: .

CDR3 protein: CSVERQNTEAFF
CDR3 DNA: TGCAGCGTTGAGAGACAGAACACTGAAGCTTTCTTT
D gene: .
V gene: TRBV29-1
J gene: TRBJ1-1
clone size: .

CDR3 protein: CASSLGTGATNEKLFF
CDR3 DNA: TGTGCCAGCAGCTTGGGGACAGGCGCAACTAATGAAAAACTGTTTTTT
D gene: TRBD1
V gene: TRBV5-8
J gene: TRBJ1-4
clone size: .

CDR3 protein: CASSLSYGTGLWSSGNTEAFF
CDR3 DNA: TGTGCCAGCAGTTTATCGTACGGGACAGGGCTATGGTCAAGCGGGAACACTGAAGCTTTCTTT
D gene: TRBD1
V gene: TRBV27
J gene: TRBJ1-1
clone size: .

CDR3 protein: CASTAKGDEAFF
CDR3 DNA: TGTGCCAGTACGGCCAAAGGGGATGAAGCTTTCTTT
D gene: .
V gene: TRBV19
J gene: TRBJ1-1
clone size: .

CDR3 protein: CASSLIGGASYEQYF
CDR3 DNA: TGCGCCAGCAGCTTGATAGGGGGGGCTTCCTACGAGCAGTACTTC
D gene: .
V gene: TRBV5-1
J gene: TRBJ2-7
clone size: .

CDR3 protein: CASAGDSTDTQYF
CDR3 DNA: TGTGCCAGTGCGGGGGACTCGACAGATACGCAGTATTTT
D gene: TRBD2
V gene: TRBV2
J gene: TRBJ2-3
clone size: .

CDR3 protein: CASSGRQGDGYTF
CDR3 DNA: TGTGCCAGCAGCGGGAGACAGGGTGATGGCTACACCTTC
D gene: TRBD1
V gene: TRBV7-3
J gene: TRBJ1-2
clone size: .

CDR3 protein: CASSLGLREAIYF
CDR3 DNA: TGTGCCAGCAGCTTAGGCCTCCGGGAGGCCATATATTTT
D gene: .
V gene: TRBV13
J gene: TRBJ1-3
clone size: .

CDR3 protein: CASSPDRASYEQYF
CDR3 DNA: TGTGCCAGCTCACCGGACAGGGCCTCCTACGAGCAGTACTTC
D gene: TRBD1
V gene: TRBV18
J gene: TRBJ2-7
clone size: .

CDR3 protein: CASSSGHYNSPLHF
CDR3 DNA: TGTGCCAGCAGCTCGGGACACTATAATTCACCCCTCCACTTT
D gene: .
V gene: TRBV7-2
J gene: TRBJ1-6
clone size: .

CDR3 protein: CASSFGLYQNAYEQYF
CDR3 DNA: TGTGCCAGCAGCTTTGGACTTTACCAAAATGCCTACGAGCAGTACTTC
D gene: .
V gene: TRBV5-4
J gene: TRBJ2-7
clone size: .

CDR3 protein: CASSPNPLDTQYF
CDR3 DNA: TGTGCCAGCAGTCCTAACCCTTTGGATACGCAGTATTTT
D gene: .
V gene: TRBV6-5
J gene: TRBJ2-3
clone size: .

CDR3 protein: CASSTVPGLIGEQYF
CDR3 DNA: TGTGCCAGTAGTACTGTTCCGGGACTGATAGGCGAGCAGTACTTC
D gene: .
V gene: TRBV19
J gene: TRBJ2-7
clone size: .

CDR3 protein: CASSPGTATEAFF
CDR3 DNA: TGTGCCAGCAGCCCCGGGACAGCCACTGAAGCTTTCTTT
D gene: TRBD1
V gene: TRBV7-6
J gene: TRBJ1-1
clone size: .

CDR3 protein: CASRPGLASYEQYF
CDR3 DNA: TGTGCCAGCAGACCGGGACTCGCCTCCTACGAGCAGTACTTC
D gene: .
V gene: TRBV2
J gene: TRBJ2-7
clone size: .

CDR3 protein: CASSQSQGSTEAFF
CDR3 DNA: TGTGCCAGCAGCCAATCTCAGGGGAGCACTGAAGCTTTCTTT
D gene: .
V gene: TRBV4-2
J gene: TRBJ1-1
clone size: .

CDR3 protein: CASSPRRRVVDQPQHF
CDR3 DNA: TGTGCCAGCAGCCCTCGTAGACGGGTGGTAGATCAGCCCCAGCATTTT
D gene: .
V gene: TRBV6-6
J gene: TRBJ1-5
clone size: .

CDR3 protein: CASSPPGQDNEQFF
CDR3 DNA: TGTGCCAGCTCACCACCGGGACAGGACAATGAGCAGTTCTTC
D gene: TRBD1
V gene: TRBV18
J gene: TRBJ2-1
clone size: .

CDR3 protein: CASSLGVLDRGGYTF
CDR3 DNA: TGTGCCAGCAGCTTAGGTGTCTTGGACAGGGGAGGCTACACCTTC
D gene: TRBD1
V gene: TRBV7-6
J gene: TRBJ1-2
clone size: few

CDR3 protein: CASSPTGLSGANVLTF
CDR3 DNA: TGTGCCAGCAGTCCAACAGGTCTATCTGGGGCCAACGTCCTGACTTTC
D gene: .
V gene: TRBV27
J gene: TRBJ2-6
clone size: .

CDR3 protein: CASSLSGQGTYEQYF
CDR3 DNA: TGTGCCAGCAGTCTATCAGGACAGGGGACCTACGAGCAGTACTTC
D gene: TRBD1
V gene: TRBV6-1
J gene: TRBJ2-7
clone size: .

CDR3 protein: CASSLMVGVGIDTQYF
CDR3 DNA: TGTGCCAGCAGCTTGATGGTGGGAGTAGGTATAGATACGCAGTATTTT
D gene: .
V gene: TRBV5-6
J gene: TRBJ2-3
clone size: .

CDR3 protein: CASSPGGGQTQYF
CDR3 DNA: TGTGCCAGCAGCCCTGGCGGGGGGCAGACCCAGTACTTC
D gene: TRBD2
V gene: TRBV13
J gene: TRBJ2-5
clone size: once

CDR3 protein: CASSLGSGRNTDTQYF
CDR3 DNA: TGCGCCAGCAGCTTGGGTAGCGGGAGAAACACAGATACGCAGTATTTT
D gene: TRBD2
V gene: TRBV5-1
J gene: TRBJ2-3
clone size: .

CDR3 protein: CASSMYRDGYTF
CDR3 DNA: TGTGCCAGTAGTATGTACAGGGACGGCTACACCTTC
D gene: .
V gene: TRBV19
J gene: TRBJ1-2
clone size: few

CDR3 protein: CASSEALGLGTSGELFF
CDR3 DNA: TGTGCCAGCAGTGAAGCGCTGGGGTTAGGGACTAGCGGGGAGCTGTTTTTT
D gene: TRBD2
V gene: TRBV6-1
J gene: TRBJ2-2
clone size: .

CDR3 protein: CASSRLGGAPKGLYGYTF
CDR3 DNA: TGTGCCAGCAGCCGATTAGGAGGGGCTCCTAAGGGGCTCTATGGCTACACCTTC
D gene: .
V gene: TRBV7-9
J gene: TRBJ1-2
clone size: .

CDR3 protein: CASSPGAGGPYEQYF
CDR3 DNA: TGTGCCAGCAGCCCCGGGGCAGGGGGCCCCTACGAGCAGTACTTC
D gene: TRBD1
V gene: TRBV5-5
J gene: TRBJ2-7
clone size: .

CDR3 protein: CASSEVGQGVETQYF
CDR3 DNA: TGTGCCAGCAGTGAAGTAGGACAGGGGGTAGAGACCCAGTACTTC
D gene: TRBD1
V gene: TRBV6-1
J gene: TRBJ2-5
clone size: once